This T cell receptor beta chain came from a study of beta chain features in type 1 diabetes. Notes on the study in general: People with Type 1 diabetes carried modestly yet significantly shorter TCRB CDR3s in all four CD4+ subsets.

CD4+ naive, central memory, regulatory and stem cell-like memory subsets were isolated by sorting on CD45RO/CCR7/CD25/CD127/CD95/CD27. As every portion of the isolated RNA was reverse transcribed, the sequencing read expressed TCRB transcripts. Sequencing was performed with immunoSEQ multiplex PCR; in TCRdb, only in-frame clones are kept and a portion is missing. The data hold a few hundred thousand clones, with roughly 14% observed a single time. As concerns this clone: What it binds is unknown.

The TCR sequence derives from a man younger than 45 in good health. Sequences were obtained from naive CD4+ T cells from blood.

As DNA, the CDR3 is TGCGCCAGCACCCAAACAGCCACCTCCTACAATGAGCAGTTCTTC. The encoded protein is CASTQTATSYNEQFF. This chain uses TRBV5-1 with TRBJ2-1; D gene uncertain. The V end was cut by 6 bases, the J end by 0 bases, with 13 bases between. Germline lookup yields CDR1 SGHRS and CDR2 YFSETQ. The CDR3 contains 15 residues.